This TCR beta chain emerged from a study of cytomegalovirus exposure and HLA in healthy donors. General study findings and limits: Most TCR sequences were seen very rarely across donors, but some public TCRs occurred in many. In vitro experiments confirmed that a few CMV-associated chains were specific for CMV antigens. Links to common viral pathogens appeared, in a later analysis, for several of the most significant clusters.

V shed 5 bases, J shed 2 bases, and the junction held 9 bases outside the gene matches. The CDR3 is 15 residues long. Germline V CDR1 and CDR2: SEHNR, FQNEAQ (reference sequence). This clone was counted many times. Its target is unknown. With 60 Vbeta and 13 Jbeta primers, the PCR was carried out. Measured with immunoSEQ multiplex PCR; TCRdb has only the in-frame clones, and not every one. The table records around 150,000 clones, approximately 88% of them present only once. Regarding donors, all were healthy bone marrow donors. Sequencing input: PBMCs. The TCR comes from a woman aged 18-29 years in good health and CMV-seronegative. The V gene is TRBV7-9, the J gene TRBJ2-7; 7 nucleotides align to TRBD1. The CDR3 DNA follows: TGTGCCAGCAGCCCGACCGGGACAGTAACCTACGAGCAGTACTTC. Protein sequence: CASSPTGTVTYEQYF.